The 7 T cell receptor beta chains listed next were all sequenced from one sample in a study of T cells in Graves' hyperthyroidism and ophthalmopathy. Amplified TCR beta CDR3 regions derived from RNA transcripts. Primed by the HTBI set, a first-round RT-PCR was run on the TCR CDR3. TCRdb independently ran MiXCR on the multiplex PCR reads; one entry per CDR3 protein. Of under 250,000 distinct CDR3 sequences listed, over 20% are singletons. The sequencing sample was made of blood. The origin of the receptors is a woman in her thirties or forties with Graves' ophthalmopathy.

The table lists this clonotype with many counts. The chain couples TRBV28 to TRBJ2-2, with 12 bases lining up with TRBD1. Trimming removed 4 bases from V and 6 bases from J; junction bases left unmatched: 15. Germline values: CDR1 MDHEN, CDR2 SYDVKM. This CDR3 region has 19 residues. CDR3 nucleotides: TGTGCCAGCAGTTCCTACGCAGCACCGGGACAGGGGGCGTCCGGGGAGCTGTTTTTT. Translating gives CASSSYAAPGQGASGELFF.

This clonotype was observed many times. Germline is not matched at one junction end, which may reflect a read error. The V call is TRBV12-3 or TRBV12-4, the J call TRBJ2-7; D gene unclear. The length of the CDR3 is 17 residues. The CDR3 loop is CANSLFVLGRWTYEQYF. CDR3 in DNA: TGTGCCAACAGTTTATTTGTTCTCGGCAGATGGACCTACGAGCAGTACTTC.

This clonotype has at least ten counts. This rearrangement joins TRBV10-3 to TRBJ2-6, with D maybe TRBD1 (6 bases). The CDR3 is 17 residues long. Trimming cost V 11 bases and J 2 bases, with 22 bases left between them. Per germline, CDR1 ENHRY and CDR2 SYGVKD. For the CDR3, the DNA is TGTGCCTCGATGGGGAAACAGGGCTATGCTGGGGCCAACGTCCTGACTTTC. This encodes CASMGKQGYAGANVLTF.

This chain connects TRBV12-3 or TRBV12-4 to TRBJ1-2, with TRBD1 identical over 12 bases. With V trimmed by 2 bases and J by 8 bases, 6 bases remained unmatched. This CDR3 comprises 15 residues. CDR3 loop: CASSLRPGTGGGYTF. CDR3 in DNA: TGTGCCAGCAGTTTAAGGCCCGGGACAGGGGGCGGCTACACCTTC.

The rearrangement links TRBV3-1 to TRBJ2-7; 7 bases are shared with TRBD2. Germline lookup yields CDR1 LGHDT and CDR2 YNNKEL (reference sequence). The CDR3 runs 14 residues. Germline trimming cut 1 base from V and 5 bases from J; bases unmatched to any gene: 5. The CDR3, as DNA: TGTGCCAGCAGCCAAGCTAGCGGACGGGACGAGCAGTACTTC. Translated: CASSQASGRDEQYF.

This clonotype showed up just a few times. The CDR3 DNA follows: TGTGCCACCAGTGATACTCTGAACACTGAAGCTTTCTTT. Its protein product is CATSDTLNTEAFF. The chain combines TRBV24-1 with TRBJ1-1, with D hard to call. Trimming stripped 3 bases from V and 0 bases from J, with 4 bases between. CDR1 KGHDR and CDR2 SFDVKD come from the germline V gene. The CDR3 contains 13 residues.

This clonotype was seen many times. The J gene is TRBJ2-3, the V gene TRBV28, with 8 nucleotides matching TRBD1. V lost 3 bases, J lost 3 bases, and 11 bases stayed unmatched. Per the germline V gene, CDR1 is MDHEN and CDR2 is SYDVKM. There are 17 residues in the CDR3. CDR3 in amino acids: CASSFSAGTGVTDTQYF. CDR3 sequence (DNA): TGTGCCAGCAGTTTTTCCGCCGGGACAGGAGTTACAGATACGCAGTATTTT.